This T cell receptor (beta chain) was sequenced during a study of cytomegalovirus exposure and HLA in healthy donors. The primer mix had 60 Vbeta and 13 Jbeta primers. The data were produced by immunoSEQ multiplex PCR, yet TCRdb's version contains in-frame clones alone and is incomplete. The top ten hold around 9% of the sample, which has under 200,000 clones, roughly 80% seen once. V trimming: 3 bases; J trimming: 1 base; junction bases outside the gene matches: 2. This CDR3 comprises 15 residues. Germline V gene sequence: CDR1 SGHRS, CDR2 YFSETQ. Only a few counts were recorded for this clone. The chain links TRBV5-1 to TRBJ2-3; 10 nucleotides line up with TRBD1. This TCR was recovered from a male donor in good health and CMV-seropositive. Specimen: PBMCs. The CDR3 region has the DNA TGCGCCAGCAGCTCCGGGACAGGGGGCACAGATACGCAGTATTTT. As protein: CASSSGTGGTDTQYF.